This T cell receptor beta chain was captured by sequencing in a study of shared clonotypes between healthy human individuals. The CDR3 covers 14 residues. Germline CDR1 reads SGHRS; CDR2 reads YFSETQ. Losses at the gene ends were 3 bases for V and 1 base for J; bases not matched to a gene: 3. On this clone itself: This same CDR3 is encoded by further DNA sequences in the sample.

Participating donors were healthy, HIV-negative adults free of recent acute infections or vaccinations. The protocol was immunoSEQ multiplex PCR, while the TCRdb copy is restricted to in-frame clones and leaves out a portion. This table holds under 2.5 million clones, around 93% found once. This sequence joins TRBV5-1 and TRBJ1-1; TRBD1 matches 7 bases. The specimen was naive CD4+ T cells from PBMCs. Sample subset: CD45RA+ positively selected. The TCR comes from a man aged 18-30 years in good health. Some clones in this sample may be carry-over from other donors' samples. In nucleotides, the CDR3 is TGCGCCAGCAGCTCGGACAGGTGGAACACTGAAGCTTTCTTT. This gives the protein CASSSDRWNTEAFF.